This T cell receptor (delta chain) is drawn from a study of gamma-delta T cells after stem cell transplantation. This clone turned up a few times. The identical CDR3 is also encoded by other nucleotide sequences in the sample. CDR3 size: 17 residues. Deletions cut 0 bases from V and 4 bases from J, with 20 bases between. Germline V CDR1 and CDR2: GEAIGNYY, EKD. TCRdb re-analyzed the RT-PCR reads via CATT. The table lists 650 to 1,000 delta-chain clones, roughly 19% of them singletons, with roughly a third in the top ten. Specimen: gamma-delta T cells. V usage is TRDV2 and J usage is TRDJ1; the D gene is possibly TRDD3 (6 bases). This TCR derives from a human donor. It is not recorded whose cells these are; they may come from a transplant donor. CDR3 nucleotides: TGTGCCTGTGACACCCTCTGGGGATTGAGGTCGGGCGATAAACTCATCTTT. As protein: CACDTLWGLRSGDKLIF.